The present T cell receptor (beta chain) was sequenced within a study of blood T cell repertoires in COVID-19. Turning to the study itself: Samples of COVID-19 (acute and convalescent) were obtained from the United States, Italy and Spain.

In the authors' methods: Reference gene primer amplification yielded estimated nucleated cell counts. TCRdb's table, derived via immunoSEQ multiplex PCR, lists solely in-frame clones and lacks some. V and J calls plus clone size are reproduced from that table; the DNA served to infer D and trimming. Of tens of thousands of clones in the sample, 86% are singletons; the top ten hold approximately 8.4%. This CDR3 contains 15 residues. In germline, CDR1 is WNHNN, CDR2 SYGVQD (reference sequence). V was pared by 2 bases and J by 6 bases, with 13 bases between. V gene TRBV10-1 combines with J gene TRBJ2-2, with D maybe TRBD2 (5 bases). The TCR originated in a man in his thirties or forties with acute or convalescent COVID-19. Sequences were obtained from peripheral blood. The CDR3 region is CASSETASWAGELFF. CDR3 in DNA: TGCGCCAGCAGTGAGACGGCTAGCTGGGCCGGGGAGCTGTTTTTT.